The TCR beta chain under discussion was sequenced for a study of blood T cell repertoires in COVID-19. Trimming took 4 bases from V and 1 from J; bases not matched to a gene: 2. The CDR3 contains 14 residues. CDR1 is LGHDT and CDR2 is YNNKEL in the germline V gene (reference sequence). TCRdb's copy holds only in-frame clones and misses some; the assay was immunoSEQ multiplex PCR. The sample has hundreds of thousands of clones; more than 70% are singletons. The clonotype comes from a woman between 45 and 65 years old with COVID-19, enrolled during active disease. The gene calls are TRBV3-1 (or the pseudogene TRBV3-2) and TRBJ2-3; 7 bases are a match to TRBD1. Material for sequencing was peripheral blood. CDR3 residues: CASSPGQRTDTQYF. The CDR3 DNA reads TGTGCCAGCAGCCCGGGACAGCGCACAGATACGCAGTATTTT.